This T cell receptor beta chain emerged from a study of T cell responses to AZD1222 COVID-19 vaccine. Study-wide context: The study pooled second doses at about 4 or about 12 weeks.

Here immunoSEQ multiplex PCR was the method, and the copy in TCRdb shows in-frame clones only, minus some. The sample has roughly 150,000 clones, approximately 88% seen once. Trimming stripped 2 bases from V and 6 bases from J, with 8 bases between. Germline V lookup: CDR1 MNHEY, CDR2 SVGEGT. The CDR3 consists of 12 residues. This rearrangement joins TRBV6-2 or TRBV6-3 to TRBJ2-7; D remains unclear. The material was peripheral blood, obtained on day 0 of AZD1222 vaccination. The sequence came from an adult in good health. CDR3 loop: CASSYASVEQYF. CDR3 sequence (DNA): TGTGCCAGCAGTTACGCTTCAGTCGAGCAGTACTTC.